Listed below are T cell receptor beta chains from one sample, sequenced in a study of PD-1 blockade in classical Hodgkin lymphoma. Sequencing was performed with immunoSEQ multiplex PCR; in TCRdb, only in-frame clones are kept and a portion is missing. The data show tens of thousands of clones, roughly nine tenths seen once. Sequenced material: peripheral blood mononuclear cells (PBMCs), taken before the second cycle of nivolumab. These receptors all come from a human donor with classical Hodgkin lymphoma. Both conserved end residues are part of each CDR3. The D gene is left open where the match is weak. Only some rows state a clone size, as once, few, many or a class for expanded clones.

NA | TRBJ2-1 | TRBV10-3 | NA | TGTGCCATCAGTGATACGGTCAATGAGCAGTTCTTC | CAISDTVNEQFF
few | TRBJ1-4 | TRBV9 | NA | TGTGCCAGCAGCGTAGCCCCGAGAGGGGATGAAAAACTGTTTTTT | CASSVAPRGDEKLFF
few | TRBJ2-7 | TRBV15 | TRBD1 | TGTGCCACCAGCAGAGGGACAGGAGGTAACGAGCAGTACTTC | CATSRGTGGNEQYF
NA | TRBJ2-1 | TRBV9 | TRBD2 | TGTGCCAGCAGCGGCGGGACTAGAGGTTTCAATGAGCAGTTCTTC | CASSGGTRGFNEQFF
NA | TRBJ2-1 | TRBV6-5 | TRBD2 | TGTGCCACCCGGACTAGCGGGAGACCTAGTGAGCAGTTCTTC | CATRTSGRPSEQFF
NA | TRBJ1-5 | TRBV6-1 | NA | TGTGCCAGCAGTGAGTTTGACAGCCGTCAGCCCCAGCATTTT | CASSEFDSRQPQHF
NA | TRBJ2-1 | TRBV27 | NA | TGTGCCAGCAGCACCTTCAGAGGGGGGTCCTACAATGAGCAGTTCTTC | CASSTFRGGSYNEQFF
NA | TRBJ1-3 | TRBV2 | NA | TGTGCCAGCAGTTGGGACAGAAACACCATATATTTT | CASSWDRNTIYF
once | TRBJ2-3 | TRBV2 | NA | TGTGCCAGCAGGAACATGGGGGGCACAGATACGCAGTATTTT | CASRNMGGTDTQYF
few | TRBJ2-2 | TRBV9 | TRBD2 | TGTGCCAGCAGCGGGACTAGCAGCACCGGGGAGCTGTTTTTT | CASSGTSSTGELFF
NA | TRBJ1-2 | TRBV7-9 | NA | TGTGCCAGCAGCTCAGCAACAGGGTTCCTCTATGGCTACACCTTC | CASSSATGFLYGYTF
few | TRBJ1-5 | TRBV7-9 | NA | TGTGCCAGCAGCGGGGAGGGGGGCAATCAGCCCCAGCATTTT | CASSGEGGNQPQHF
NA | TRBJ2-5 | TRBV2 | NA | TGTGCCAGCAGTGAACTGGGAGGTACCCAGTACTTC | CASSELGGTQYF
NA | TRBJ2-2 | TRBV10-3 | NA | TGTGCCATCGGCAAGGGCGGAGGGACAGCCCGGGGGGAGCTGTTTTTT | CAIGKGGGTARGELFF
NA | TRBJ2-2 | TRBV6-6 | NA | TGTGCCGGGAAAGGACAGTCGAACACCGGGGAGCTGTTTTTT | CAGKGQSNTGELFF
NA | TRBJ1-3 | TRBV6-6 | NA | TGTGCCAGCCGAAGAAACACCATATATTTT | CASRRNTIYF
NA | TRBJ2-1 | TRBV10-3 | TRBD2 | TGTGCCATCAGTCCCGTCCTCGGGGGGGCCTTCCTCTTC | CAISPVLGGAFLF
NA | TRBJ1-6 | TRBV7-2 | NA | TGTGCCAGCAGCTTAGGACTGAGCTATAATTCACCCCTCCACTTT | CASSLGLSYNSPLHF
NA | TRBJ2-3 | TRBV6-1 | NA | TGTGCCAGCAGTGAATTTGGGACCCTAGGCACAGATACGCAGTATTTT | CASSEFGTLGTDTQYF
NA | TRBJ2-7 | TRBV5-1 | NA | TGCGCCAGCAGGTTAGAGAGTGGGACGGGATATTTGGAGCAGTACTTC | CASRLESGTGYLEQYF
NA | TRBJ1-4 | TRBV2 | TRBD1 | TGTGCCAGCAGTGGCCAGGGGGGTGAAAAACTGTTTTTT | CASSGQGGEKLFF
NA | TRBJ2-1 | TRBV4-1 | NA | TGCGCCAGCAGCCAAGTGGCTAGTGGGATCTTGGATGAGCAGTTCTTC | CASSQVASGILDEQFF
NA | TRBJ2-1 | TRBV10-1 | NA | TGCGCCAGCAGTGAGAGGAGTAGTGGTGAGCAGTTCTTC | CASSERSSGEQFF
NA | TRBJ1-5 | TRBV9 | TRBD1 | TGTGCCAGCAGCCCGTCGACAGGGGGGTATCAGCCCCAGCATTTT | CASSPSTGGYQPQHF